This T cell receptor (beta chain) was retrieved from a study of cytomegalovirus exposure and HLA in healthy donors. Findings of the study overall: Some TCR beta chains (roughly 160 of them) were listed as cytomegalovirus-associated. Most TCR sequences were rare, but some public TCRs occurred in many donors. For cytomegalovirus status, the classifier reportedly gave diagnoses with high specificity and sensitivity.

Germline V gives CDR1 SGDLS, CDR2 YYNGEE. The CDR3 consists of 14 residues. J was trimmed by 6 bases and V by 2 bases; bases with no gene match: 6. For this clone: Its antigen is unknown.

Assay: immunoSEQ multiplex PCR; the TCRdb copy retains only in-frame clones and omits some. The sample lists about 53,000 clones, roughly 92% seen once, with more than 1.4% in the top ten. Sequencing was carried out using PBMCs. The origin of this receptor is a man aged 18 to 30 in good health and CMV-seronegative. The rearrangement joins TRBV9 to TRBJ2-3; 7 nucleotides line up with TRBD2. CDR3 nucleotide sequence: TGTGCCAGCAGCGTCAACGCGGGAGAGGATACGCAGTATTTT. Translation: CASSVNAGEDTQYF.